Reported below is one TCR beta chain. The antigen is unknown. This sample is drawn from a study of somatic mutations in cytotoxic T cells in rheumatoid arthritis. Isolation of the CD4+ and CD8+ populations was accomplished via positive magnetic bead selection, with purity assessed by flow cytometry. Study observations and caveats: The slight TRBV07 underrepresentation in rheumatoid arthritis patients was not adjusted for multiple comparisons.

Measured with immunoSEQ multiplex PCR; TCRdb has only the in-frame clones, and not every one. The sample includes 15,000 to 20,000 clones, almost 85% of them seen just once. The CDR3 sequence is 15 residues long. CDR1 and CDR2 (germline): SEHNR, FQNEAQ (reference sequence). V lost 5 bases and J lost 7, with 20 bases in between. This receptor was taken from an adult with rheumatoid arthritis. V usage is TRBV7-9 and J usage is TRBJ2-5; no clear D gene. Input material: CD8+ T cells sorted from blood. For the CDR3, the DNA is TGTGCCAGCAGCCCCCCTTGGGCCCCGATCGGGACCCAGTACTTC. This gives the protein CASSPPWAPIGTQYF.